This entry lists 2 T cell receptor delta chains sequenced from one sample in a study of gammadelta T cells in human blood. With CATT, TCRdb re-called clones from the RT-PCR reads. The sample contains several hundred delta-chain clones, about 34% of which appear only once. Sequencing used Vgamma9Vdelta2 gamma-delta T cells from infant blood. All receptors derive from a human donor.

V is TRDV2 and J is TRDJ1; D perhaps matches TRDD3 (5 bases). The J gene is not listed in TCRdb, so it was assigned here from a DNA match to germline. Trimming pared 0 bases from V and 0 bases from J, leaving 19 bases between. The germline V gene encodes CDR1 GEAIGNYY and CDR2 EKD. The length of the CDR3 is 18 residues. CDR3 loop: CACDTVLGSSWDTDKLIF. CDR3 nucleotides: TGTGCCTGTGACACCGTCCTCGGGTCCTCCTGGGACACCGATAAACTCATCTTT.

Remarks on this clone: A far bigger clonotype differs at one base, so this is likely a read error. This rearrangement joins TRDV2 to TRDJ1, with 8 nucleotides matching TRDD3. Here the J gene was assigned by germline matching of the DNA, as TCRdb has none. CDR1 is GEAIGNYY and CDR2 is EKD in the germline V gene. The CDR3 loop spans 14 amino acids. CDR3: CACDKLGDTDKLIF. CDR3 sequence (DNA): TGTGCCTGTGACAAGCTGGGGGACACCGACAAACTCATCTTT.